This T cell receptor beta chain was sequenced during a study of blood T cell repertoires in COVID-19. Cohort placement rested on clinical history that participants reported themselves. Germline loops: CDR1 SNHLY, CDR2 FYNNEI. Between the trimmed V and J ends, which lost 4 bases and 0 bases, there was a span of 4 bases. This CDR3 spans 12 amino acids. Sequenced by immunoSEQ multiplex PCR; TCRdb stores in-frame clones only, minus some. This sample has about 250,000 clones, with 87% found just once. The sequencing input was PBMCs or T cells enriched from blood (not recorded which). This chain uses TRBV2 with TRBJ2-7; no clear D. The sequence was collected from a woman aged 25 to 39 with acute COVID-19. The CDR3 nucleotides are TGTGCCAGCAGTGGGCCCTCCTACGAGCAGTACTTC. Protein: CASSGPSYEQYF. Full variable domain (rest looked up from reference TRBV2 and TRBJ2-7): EPEVTQTPSHQVTQMGQEVILRCVPISNHLYFYWYRQILGQKVEFLVSFYNNEISEKSEIFDDQFSVERPDGSNFTLKIRSTKLEDSAMYFCASSGPSYEQYFGPGTRLTVT.